This record covers a single T cell receptor (beta chain). Its antigen is as yet unknown. From germline, CDR1 is SEHNR and CDR2 FQNEAQ (reference sequence). The CDR3 is 14 amino acids. The study made its TRB cDNA libraries by 5' RACE, adding UMI labels. TCRdb re-called the 5' RACE reads and catalogs CDR3 proteins one per entry, DNA excluded. The table counts under 150,000 distinct CDR3 sequences; approximately 0.4% lies in the top ten. This record belongs to a study of CXCR3-negative and CXCR3-positive naive CD8 T cells. As for the study in general: Overall TRB read output was approximately 150 million, and each library contained about 1.5 +/- 0.3 million reads.

Findings of the study overall: Cryopreserved cells partially lost CXCR3 expression, and fresh PBMCs were used in most assays. Hydrophobicity was higher for TRB CDR3s found in CXCR3-positive naive cells than in CXCR3-negative naive cells.

V and J are TRBV7-9 and TRBJ1-1; the D call from TCRdb, TRBD1, cannot be confirmed without DNA. Sample: naive CXCR3+ CD8+ T cells from blood. Subset: CD45RO-CCR7+CD27+CD95- naive CD8+ T cells expressing CXCR3 (TNR3+). The TCR comes from a human donor in good health. Some clones in this sample may be carry-over from other donors' samples. This CDR3 is CASSFHRGDTEAFF.